Sequencing of this T cell receptor beta chain was carried out in a study of T cell repertoires in cytomegalovirus infection. In the study overall: CMV infection and matching HLA type were both indicated by public TCR beta signatures.

About this clonotype: Its antigen remains unknown.

The study's findings and limits: CMV carriers with the relevant HLA were identified by cumulative public TCR beta family frequency. In two of eight donors, the top clonotype was HLA-C-restricted CMV-specific.

CDR1 is SGHRS, CDR2 YFSETQ, per germline. The CDR3 has 14 residues. Deletions cut 0 bases from V and 7 bases from J, with 10 bases between. Via MiXCR, TCRdb re-called the reads, giving one row per CDR3 protein. Counted here are 200,000 to 300,000 distinct CDR3 sequences, roughly an eighth occurring once; the ten biggest clones make up 8.5% to 10%. This sequence originates from a human donor in good health (CMV status not recorded). Some clones in this sample may be carry-over from other donors' samples. The genes are TRBV5-1 and TRBJ2-2, with D unresolved. Material for sequencing was PBMCs. The DNA of the CDR3 is TGCGCCAGCAGCTTGGCCACCGTGGGCGGGGAGCTGTTTTTT. Translated, it gives CASSLATVGGELFF. The full variable domain, its missing parts supplied by reference TRBV5-1 and TRBJ2-2, is KAGVTQTPRYLIKTRGQQVTLSCSPISGHRSVSWYQQTPGQGLQFLFEYFSETQRNKGNFPGRFSGRQFSNSRSEMNVSTLELGDSALYLCASSLATVGGELFFGEGSRLTVL.